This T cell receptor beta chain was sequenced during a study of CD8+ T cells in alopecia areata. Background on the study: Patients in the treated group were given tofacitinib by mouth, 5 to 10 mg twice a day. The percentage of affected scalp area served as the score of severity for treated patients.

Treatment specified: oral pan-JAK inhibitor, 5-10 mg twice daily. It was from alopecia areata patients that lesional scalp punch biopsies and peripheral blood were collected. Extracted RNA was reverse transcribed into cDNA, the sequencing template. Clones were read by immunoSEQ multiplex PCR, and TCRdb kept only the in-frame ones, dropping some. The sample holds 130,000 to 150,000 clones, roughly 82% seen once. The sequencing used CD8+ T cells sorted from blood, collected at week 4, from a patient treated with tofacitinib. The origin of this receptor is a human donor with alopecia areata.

CDR3 nucleotides: TGTGCCAGCAGCCTGGGACCGCGGGGGAGCTATGGCTACACCTTC. This encodes CASSLGPRGSYGYTF. The chain uses TRBV7-2 and TRBJ1-2, with a tentative D call TRBD1 (5 bases). Germline V gene lookup returns CDR1 SGHTA and CDR2 FQGNSA. CDR3 length equals 15 residues. Deletions cut 5 bases from V and 4 bases from J, with 17 bases between.